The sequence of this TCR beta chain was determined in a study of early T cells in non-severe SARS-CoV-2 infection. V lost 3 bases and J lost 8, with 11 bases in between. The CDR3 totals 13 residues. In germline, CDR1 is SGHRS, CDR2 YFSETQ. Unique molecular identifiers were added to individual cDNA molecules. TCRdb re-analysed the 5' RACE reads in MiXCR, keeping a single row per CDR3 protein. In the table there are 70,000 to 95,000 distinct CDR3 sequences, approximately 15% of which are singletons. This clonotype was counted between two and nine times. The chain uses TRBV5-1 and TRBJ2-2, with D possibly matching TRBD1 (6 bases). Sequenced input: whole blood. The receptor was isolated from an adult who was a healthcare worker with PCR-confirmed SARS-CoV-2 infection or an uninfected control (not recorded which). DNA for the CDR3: TGCGCCAGCAGCTATAACAGGGCTGGGGAGCTGTTTTTT. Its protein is CASSYNRAGELFF. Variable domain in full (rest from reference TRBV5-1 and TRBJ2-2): KAGVTQTPRYLIKTRGQQVTLSCSPISGHRSVSWYQQTPGQGLQFLFEYFSETQRNKGNFPGRFSGRQFSNSRSEMNVSTLELGDSALYLCASSYNRAGELFFGEGSRLTVL.